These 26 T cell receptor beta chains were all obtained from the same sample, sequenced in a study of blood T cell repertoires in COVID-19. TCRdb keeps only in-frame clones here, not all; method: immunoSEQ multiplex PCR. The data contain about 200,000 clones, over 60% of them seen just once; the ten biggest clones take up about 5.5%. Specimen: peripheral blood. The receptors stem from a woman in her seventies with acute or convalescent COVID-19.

The CDR3 DNA is TGTGCCACGGCGGACAGGTTCTACAATGAGCAGTTCTTC. Protein product: CATADRFYNEQFF. This chain connects TRBV6-6 to TRBJ2-1; 7 bases are a match to TRBD1. From germline, CDR1 is MNHNY and CDR2 SVGAGI (reference sequence). V dropped 10 bases and J dropped 3; count of bases not matched to a gene: 6. The CDR3 is made up of 13 amino acids.

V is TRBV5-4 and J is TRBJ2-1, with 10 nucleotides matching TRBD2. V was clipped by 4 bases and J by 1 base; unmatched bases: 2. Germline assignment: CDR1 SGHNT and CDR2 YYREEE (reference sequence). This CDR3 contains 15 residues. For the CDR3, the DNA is TGTGCCAGCAGCAGCGGGGGGGGGTCCTACAATGAGCAGTTCTTC. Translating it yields CASSSGGGSYNEQFF.

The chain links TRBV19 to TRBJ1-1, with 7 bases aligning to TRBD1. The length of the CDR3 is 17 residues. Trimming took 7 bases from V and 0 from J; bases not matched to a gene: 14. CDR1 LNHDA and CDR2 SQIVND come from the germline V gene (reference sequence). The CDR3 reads CASNPTGTPPLNTEAFF. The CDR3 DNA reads TGTGCCAGTAATCCGACAGGGACCCCCCCGTTGAACACTGAAGCTTTCTTT. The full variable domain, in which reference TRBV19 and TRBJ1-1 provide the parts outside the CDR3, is DGGITQSPKYLFRKEGQNVTLSCEQNLNHDAMYWYRQDPGQGLRLIYYSQIVNDFQKGDIAEGYSVSREKKESFPLTVTSAQKNPTAFYLCASNPTGTPPLNTEAFFGQGTRLTVV.

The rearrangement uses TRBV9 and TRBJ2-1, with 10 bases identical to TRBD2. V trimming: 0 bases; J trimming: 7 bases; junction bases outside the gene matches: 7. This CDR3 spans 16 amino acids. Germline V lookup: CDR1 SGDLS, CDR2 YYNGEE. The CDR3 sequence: CASSVAPSGRVNEQFF. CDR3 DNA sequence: TGTGCCAGCAGCGTAGCTCCAAGCGGGAGGGTGAATGAGCAGTTCTTC.

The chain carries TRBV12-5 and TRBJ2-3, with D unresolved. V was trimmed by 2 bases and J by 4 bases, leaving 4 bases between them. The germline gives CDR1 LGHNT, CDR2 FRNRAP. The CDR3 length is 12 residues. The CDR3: CASGLSADTQYF. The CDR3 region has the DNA TGTGCTAGTGGTTTGTCGGCAGATACGCAGTATTTT.

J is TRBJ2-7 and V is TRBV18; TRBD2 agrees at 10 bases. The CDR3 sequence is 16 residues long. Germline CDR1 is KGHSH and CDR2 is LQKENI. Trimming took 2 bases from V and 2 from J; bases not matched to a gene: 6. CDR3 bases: TGTGCCAGCTCACCATTCGCTAGCGGGAGCACCTACGAGCAGTACTTC. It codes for CASSPFASGSTYEQYF. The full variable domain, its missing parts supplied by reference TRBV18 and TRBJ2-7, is NAGVMQNPRHLVRRRGQEARLRCSPMKGHSHVYWYRQLPEEGLKFMVYLQKENIIDESGMPKERFSAEFPKEGPSILRIQQVVRGDSAAYFCASSPFASGSTYEQYFGPGTRLTVT.

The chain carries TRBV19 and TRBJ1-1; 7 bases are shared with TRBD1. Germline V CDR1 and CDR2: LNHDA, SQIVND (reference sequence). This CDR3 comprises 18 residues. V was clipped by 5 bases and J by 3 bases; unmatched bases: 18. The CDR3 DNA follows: TGTGCCAGTAGTGTTTACCGGGGACAGACTATTTCCTACACTGAAGCTTTCTTT. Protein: CASSVYRGQTISYTEAFF.

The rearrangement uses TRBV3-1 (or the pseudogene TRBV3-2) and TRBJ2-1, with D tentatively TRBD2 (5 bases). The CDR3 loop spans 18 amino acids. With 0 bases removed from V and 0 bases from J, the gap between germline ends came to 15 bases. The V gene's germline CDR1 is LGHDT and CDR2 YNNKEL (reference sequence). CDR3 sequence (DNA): TGTGCCAGCAGCCAAGACCGGACTGCGGGTAGCTCCTACAATGAGCAGTTCTTC. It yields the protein CASSQDRTAGSSYNEQFF.

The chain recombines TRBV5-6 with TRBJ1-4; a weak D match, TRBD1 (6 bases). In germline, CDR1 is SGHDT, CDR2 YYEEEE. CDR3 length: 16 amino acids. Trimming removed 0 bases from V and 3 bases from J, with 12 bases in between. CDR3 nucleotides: TGTGCCAGCAGCTTGGGATCAGGGGAACCTAATGAAAAACTGTTTTTT. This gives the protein CASSLGSGEPNEKLFF.

DNA of the CDR3: TGTGCCAGCAGTTACCTCGGACAGGCGGGGCAGTTCTTC. Amino acids: CASSYLGQAGQFF. This chain connects TRBV6-5 to TRBJ2-1; 7 bases are a match to TRBD1. The ends lost 2 bases at V and 12 bases at J; junction bases unmatched: 7. The CDR3 sequence is 13 residues long. Germline V gives CDR1 MNHEY, CDR2 SVGAGI.

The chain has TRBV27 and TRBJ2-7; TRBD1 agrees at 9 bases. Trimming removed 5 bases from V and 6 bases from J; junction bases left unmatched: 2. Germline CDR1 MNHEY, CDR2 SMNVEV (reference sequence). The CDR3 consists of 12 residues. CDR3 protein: CASSNRGLEQYF. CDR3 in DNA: TGTGCCAGCAGTAACAGGGGGCTCGAGCAGTACTTC.

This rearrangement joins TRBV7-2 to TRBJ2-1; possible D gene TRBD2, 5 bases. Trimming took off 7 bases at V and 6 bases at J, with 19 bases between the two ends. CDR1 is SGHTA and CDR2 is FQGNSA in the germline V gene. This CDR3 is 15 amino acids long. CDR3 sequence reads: CASTSLASRVNEQFF. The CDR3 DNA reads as TGTGCCAGCACCTCTCTAGCATCACGGGTCAATGAGCAGTTCTTC.

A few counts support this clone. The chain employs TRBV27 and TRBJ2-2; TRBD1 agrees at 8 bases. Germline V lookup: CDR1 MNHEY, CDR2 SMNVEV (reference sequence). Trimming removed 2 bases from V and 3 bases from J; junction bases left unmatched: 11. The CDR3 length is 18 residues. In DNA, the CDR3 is TGTGCCAGCAGTTTACAGGGCAGGGGGCCTGCCGACACCGGGGAGCTGTTTTTT. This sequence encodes CASSLQGRGPADTGELFF.

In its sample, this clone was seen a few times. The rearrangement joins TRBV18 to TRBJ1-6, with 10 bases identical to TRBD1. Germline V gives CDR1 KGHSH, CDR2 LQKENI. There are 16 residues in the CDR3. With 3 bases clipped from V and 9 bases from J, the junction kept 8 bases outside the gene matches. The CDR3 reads CASSPAGQGFSSPLHF. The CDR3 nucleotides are TGTGCCAGCTCACCCGCGGGACAGGGGTTTAGTTCACCCCTCCACTTT.

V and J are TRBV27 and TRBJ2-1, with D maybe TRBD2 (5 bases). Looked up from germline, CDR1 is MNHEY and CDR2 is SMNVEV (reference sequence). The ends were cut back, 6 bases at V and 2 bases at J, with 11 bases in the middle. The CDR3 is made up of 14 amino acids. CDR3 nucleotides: TGTGCCAGCAGACCCAGCGGAGCCTACAATGAGCAGTTCTTC. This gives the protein CASRPSGAYNEQFF.

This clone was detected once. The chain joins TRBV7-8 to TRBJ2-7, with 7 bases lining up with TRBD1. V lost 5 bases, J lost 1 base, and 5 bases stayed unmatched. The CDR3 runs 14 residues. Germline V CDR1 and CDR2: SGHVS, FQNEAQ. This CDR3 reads CASSKTGKSYEQYF. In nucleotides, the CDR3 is TGTGCCAGCAGCAAGACAGGGAAATCCTACGAGCAGTACTTC.

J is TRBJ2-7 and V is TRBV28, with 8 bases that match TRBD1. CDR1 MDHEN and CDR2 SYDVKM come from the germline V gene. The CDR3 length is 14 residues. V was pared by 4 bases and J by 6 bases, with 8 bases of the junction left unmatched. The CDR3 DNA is TGTGCCAGCAGTTCCCAGGGGGCAGTGGGCGAGCAGTACTTC. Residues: CASSSQGAVGEQYF. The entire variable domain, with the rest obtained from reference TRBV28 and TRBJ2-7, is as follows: DVKVTQSSRYLVKRTGEKVFLECVQDMDHENMFWYRQDPGLGLRLIYFSYDVKMKEKGDIPEGYSVSREKKERFSLILESASTNQTSMYLCASSSQGAVGEQYFGPGTRLTVT.

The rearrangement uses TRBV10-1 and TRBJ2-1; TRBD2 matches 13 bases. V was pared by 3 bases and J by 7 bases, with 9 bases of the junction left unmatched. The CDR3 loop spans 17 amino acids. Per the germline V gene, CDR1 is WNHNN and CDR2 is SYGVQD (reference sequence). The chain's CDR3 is CASSDHGLAGVGNEQFF. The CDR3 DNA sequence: TGCGCCAGCAGTGACCACGGACTAGCGGGAGTGGGGAATGAGCAGTTCTTC.

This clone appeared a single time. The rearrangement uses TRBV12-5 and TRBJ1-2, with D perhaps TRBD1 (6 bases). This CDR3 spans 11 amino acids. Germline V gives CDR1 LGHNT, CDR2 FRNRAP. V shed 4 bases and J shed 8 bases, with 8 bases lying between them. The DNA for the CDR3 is TGTGCTAGTGGTTCAGGGGACGGCTACACCTTC. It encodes CASGSGDGYTF.

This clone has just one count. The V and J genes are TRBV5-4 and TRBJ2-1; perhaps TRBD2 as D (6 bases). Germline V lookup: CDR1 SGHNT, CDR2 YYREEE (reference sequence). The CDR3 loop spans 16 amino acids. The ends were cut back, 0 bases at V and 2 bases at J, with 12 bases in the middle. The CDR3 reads CASSLGQTRTYNEQFF. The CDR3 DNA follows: TGTGCCAGCAGCTTGGGCCAGACTAGAACCTACAATGAGCAGTTCTTC.

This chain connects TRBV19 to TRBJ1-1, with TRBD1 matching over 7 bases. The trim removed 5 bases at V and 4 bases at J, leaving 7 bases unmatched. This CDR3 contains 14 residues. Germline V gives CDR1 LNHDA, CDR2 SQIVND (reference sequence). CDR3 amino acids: CASSLGGLGTEAFF. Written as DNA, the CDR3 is TGTGCCAGTAGTTTAGGGGGCCTTGGCACTGAAGCTTTCTTT.

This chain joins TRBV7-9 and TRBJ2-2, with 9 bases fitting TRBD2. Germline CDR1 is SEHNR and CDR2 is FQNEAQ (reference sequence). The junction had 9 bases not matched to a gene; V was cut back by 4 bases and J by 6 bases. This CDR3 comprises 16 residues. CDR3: CASSSHSGRDPGELFF. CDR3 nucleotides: TGTGCCAGCAGCTCCCATAGCGGGAGAGACCCCGGGGAGCTGTTTTTT.

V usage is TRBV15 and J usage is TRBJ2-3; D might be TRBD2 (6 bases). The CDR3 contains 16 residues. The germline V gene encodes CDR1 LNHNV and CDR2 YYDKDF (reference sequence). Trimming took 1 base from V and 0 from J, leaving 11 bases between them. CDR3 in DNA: TGTGCCACCAGCAGAGGTATCGGGAGTAGCACAGATACGCAGTATTTT. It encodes CATSRGIGSSTDTQYF.

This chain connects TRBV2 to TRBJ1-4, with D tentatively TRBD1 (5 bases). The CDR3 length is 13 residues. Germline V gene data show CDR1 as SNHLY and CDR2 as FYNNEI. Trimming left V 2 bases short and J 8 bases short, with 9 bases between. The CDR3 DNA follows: TGTGCCAGCAGTGAACTGGGGCGGGAAAAACTGTTTTTT. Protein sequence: CASSELGREKLFF.

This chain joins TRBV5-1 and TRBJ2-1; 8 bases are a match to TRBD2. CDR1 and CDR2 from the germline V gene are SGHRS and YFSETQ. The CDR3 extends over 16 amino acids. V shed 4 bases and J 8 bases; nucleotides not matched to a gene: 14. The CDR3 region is CASSPRAASGFYEQFF. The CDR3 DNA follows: TGCGCCAGCAGCCCCCGTGCAGCTAGCGGGTTCTATGAGCAGTTCTTC.

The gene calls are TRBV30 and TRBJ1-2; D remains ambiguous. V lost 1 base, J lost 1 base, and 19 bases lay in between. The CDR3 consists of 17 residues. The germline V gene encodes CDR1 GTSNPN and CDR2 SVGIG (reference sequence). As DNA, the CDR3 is TGTGCCTGGAGTGGTCTATTATTAGCCCAACTTAACTATGGCTACACCTTC. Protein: CAWSGLLLAQLNYGYTF.